These 26 T cell receptor beta chains were sequenced from one sample in a study of blood T cell repertoires in COVID-19. Profiling relied on immunoSEQ multiplex PCR, and the TCRdb table lists in-frame clones only, not all of them. The top ten clones hold 2% to 2.5% of a sample with roughly 250,000 clones, around nine tenths of them seen once. Source material: peripheral blood. All receptors come from a woman between 35 and 50 years old who had recovered from COVID-19.

This chain uses TRBV6-5 with TRBJ1-2; a possible D gene is TRBD1 (5 bases). The ends were cut back, 0 bases at V and 5 bases at J, with 7 bases in the middle. This CDR3 contains 13 residues. Germline CDR1 is MNHEY and CDR2 is SVGAGI. The CDR3 DNA reads TGTGCCAGCAGTTACTCTAGGGGATATGGCTACACCTTC. It translates to CASSYSRGYGYTF.

Points on this clone: The junction differs from germline at one of its ends, possibly a read error. The chain combines TRBV28 with TRBJ1-6; 7 positions match TRBD1. The CDR3 runs to 17 residues. Per the germline V gene, CDR1 is MDHEN and CDR2 is SYDVKM. This chain's CDR3 is CASSLLTGATYNSPLHF. In nucleotides, the CDR3 is TGTGCCAGCAGCCTGCTAACAGGGGCGACATATAATTCGCCCCTCCACTTT.

The CDR3 loop reads CSVDLAGGSAGELFF. As DNA, the CDR3 is TGCAGCGTTGATCTGGCGGGAGGGTCCGCCGGGGAGCTGTTTTTT. The chain links TRBV29-1 to TRBJ2-2, with TRBD2 matching 9 bases. Germline V lookup: CDR1 SQVTM, CDR2 ANQGSEA. The CDR3 totals 15 residues. J was trimmed by 6 bases and V by 3 bases; bases with no gene match: 8.

The chain combines TRBV10-1 with TRBJ2-3; no clear D. From germline, CDR1 is WNHNN and CDR2 SYGVQD (reference sequence). Between the trimmed V and J ends, which lost 0 bases and 0 bases, there was a span of 10 bases. The CDR3 extends over 16 amino acids. CDR3 nucleotide sequence: TGCGCCAGCAGTGAGTCGTGGCTAGATAGCACAGATACGCAGTATTTT. Its translation: CASSESWLDSTDTQYF.

This chain links TRBV19 with TRBJ2-6; D is unresolved. Per the germline V gene, CDR1 is LNHDA and CDR2 is SQIVND (reference sequence). Between the trimmed V and J ends, which lost 1 base and 1 base, there was a span of 8 bases. The CDR3 consists of 16 residues. The CDR3 loop reads CASSIVFKSGANVLTF. The CDR3 DNA is TGTGCCAGTAGTATAGTGTTCAAATCTGGGGCCAACGTCCTGACTTTC.

V is TRBV5-4 and J is TRBJ2-5, with D tentatively TRBD2 (6 bases). The CDR3 is 15 amino acids. V was clipped by 4 bases and J by 2 bases, with 15 bases between them. CDR1 is SGHNT, CDR2 YYREEE, per germline (reference sequence). DNA for the CDR3: TGTGCCAGCAGCGCGGAGGGACGACGACAAGAGACCCAGTACTTC. Amino acid sequence: CASSAEGRRQETQYF.

The V call is TRBV2, the J call TRBJ2-7; D possibly corresponds to TRBD2 (6 bases). This CDR3 comprises 14 residues. Germline CDR1 reads SNHLY; CDR2 reads FYNNEI. The V and J ends lost 6 bases and 3 bases respectively, with 15 bases between them. CDR3 protein: CASRAEGTVYEQYF. CDR3 DNA sequence: TGTGCCAGCAGGGCGGAGGGTACCGTCTACGAGCAGTACTTC.

The genes are TRBV13 and TRBJ2-3, with 9 positions matching TRBD2. V dropped 4 bases and J dropped 6; count of bases not matched to a gene: 14. The CDR3 consists of 17 residues. Germline lookup yields CDR1 PRHDT and CDR2 FYEKMQ (reference sequence). The CDR3 sequence is CASSYRNSGRPGDTQYF. DNA for the CDR3: TGTGCCAGCAGCTATCGGAATAGCGGGAGACCCGGGGATACGCAGTATTTT.

This chain connects TRBV7-2 to TRBJ2-7; TRBD2 matches at 7 bases. The junction had 8 bases not matched to a gene; V was cut back by 5 bases and J by 4 bases. CDR1 is SGHTA and CDR2 is FQGNSA in the germline V gene. CDR3 length: 14 residues. The CDR3 is CASSAREGRYEQYF. The CDR3 DNA sequence: TGTGCCAGCAGCGCGAGGGAGGGGCGGTACGAGCAGTACTTC.

The chain uses TRBV19 and TRBJ2-2; a weak D match, TRBD2 (6 bases). Trimming removed 7 bases at V and 3 bases at J, with 15 bases between. The germline gives CDR1 LNHDA, CDR2 SQIVND (reference sequence). This CDR3 is 15 amino acids long. CDR3 region: CASIPYTSYTGELFF. CDR3 in DNA: TGTGCCAGTATCCCTTACACTAGCTACACCGGGGAGCTGTTTTTT.

V gene TRBV27 combines with J gene TRBJ2-5; D perhaps matches TRBD2 (5 bases). Germline-derived CDR1 and CDR2 are MNHEY and SMNVEV (reference sequence). This CDR3 spans 13 amino acids. Trimming left V 8 bases short and J 5 bases short, with 15 bases between. Here the CDR3 DNA reads TGTGCCAGCGGGAGACTATACGAGGAGACCCAGTACTTC. Its translation: CASGRLYEETQYF.

This clone was counted only a few times. Because the CDR3's place on the DNA is in doubt, the DNA is left out and the CDR3 is given as listed by TCRdb. The chain carries TRBV6-2 or TRBV6-3 and TRBJ2-7; TRBD2, the table's D call, was not compared with the DNA. Termini included, the CDR3 measures 14 amino acids. Germline V CDR1 and CDR2: MNHEY, SVGEGT. The CDR3 here is CASSSSGFSYEQYF.

The chain combines TRBV5-6 with TRBJ1-6, with TRBD1 matching 10 bases. The CDR3 has 15 residues. J gave up 5 bases and V 3 bases, and 2 bases lay outside the gene matches. Looked up from germline, CDR1 is SGHDT and CDR2 is YYEEEE. As DNA, the CDR3 is TGTGCCAGCAGCTCTGGGACAGGGGATAATTCACCCCTCCACTTT. This codes for CASSSGTGDNSPLHF.

As DNA, the CDR3 is TGTGCCAGCAGCTTGGAGTGGGACAGTTATAATTCACCCCTCCACTTT. As protein: CASSLEWDSYNSPLHF. The chain uses TRBV5-6 and TRBJ1-6, with TRBD1 matching 7 bases. V lost 0 bases, J lost 4 bases, and 4 bases stayed unmatched. CDR1 and CDR2 from the germline V gene are SGHDT and YYEEEE. CDR3 length: 16 amino acids.

This CDR3 is CASSQMQLAGVHEQFF. In nucleotides, the CDR3 is TGTGCCAGCAGCCAAATGCAGCTAGCGGGGGTCCATGAGCAGTTCTTC. This chain connects TRBV3-1 (or the pseudogene TRBV3-2) to TRBJ2-1; 10 positions agree with TRBD2. Germline lookup yields CDR1 LGHDT and CDR2 YNNKEL (reference sequence). The CDR3 runs 16 residues. Germline trimming cut 2 bases from V and 8 bases from J; bases unmatched to any gene: 9.

The CDR3 here is CASSHTLGQGARDEQFF. CDR3 coding DNA: TGCGCCAGCAGCCACACCCTGGGACAGGGGGCGAGGGACGAGCAGTTCTTC. V is TRBV4-3 and J is TRBJ2-1, with TRBD1 matching 12 bases. The CDR3 length is 17 residues. CDR1 and CDR2 from the germline V gene are LGHNA and YSLEER. Unmatched junction bases numbered 13, after V lost 3 bases and J lost 10 bases.

The CDR3 reads CASSSRSGGYTF. CDR3 DNA sequence: TGTGCCAGCAGCTCCCGTTCGGGTGGCTACACCTTC. The V call is TRBV7-6, the J call TRBJ1-2; D not certain. The CDR3 loop spans 12 amino acids. Trimming took off 4 bases at V and 7 bases at J, with 10 bases between the two ends. Germline V gene sequence: CDR1 SGHVS, CDR2 FNYEAQ.

V gene TRBV6-2 or TRBV6-3 combines with J gene TRBJ2-7, with 11 bases matching TRBD1. Germline trimming cut 2 bases from V and 4 bases from J; bases unmatched to any gene: 7. The CDR3 sequence is 16 residues long. In germline, CDR1 is MNHEY, CDR2 SVGEGT. In DNA, the CDR3 is TGTGCCAGCAGTTACGTCTGGACAGGGGGCTCGTACGAGCAGTACTTC. The encoded protein is CASSYVWTGGSYEQYF.

V gene TRBV5-1 combines with J gene TRBJ2-3; no clear D. This CDR3 contains 14 residues. Germline V gives CDR1 SGHRS, CDR2 YFSETQ. Deletions cut 0 bases from V and 1 base from J, with 6 bases between. The CDR3 bases are TGCGCCAGCAGCTTGGTCCAGGGCACAGATACGCAGTATTTT. Translated, it gives CASSLVQGTDTQYF.

The rearrangement links TRBV7-2 to TRBJ1-5; 8 bases are shared with TRBD1. The V segment lost 6 bases and the J segment 5 bases; nucleotides outside the gene matches: 9. The CDR3 is made up of 15 amino acids. CDR1 is SGHTA and CDR2 is FQGNSA in the germline V gene. The CDR3 here is CASSGQGGSDQPQHF. In DNA, the CDR3 is TGTGCCAGCAGTGGACAGGGTGGGTCGGATCAGCCCCAGCATTTT.

In this sample, this clone turned up a few times. The rearrangement uses TRBV2 and TRBJ2-7, with D possibly being TRBD1 (5 bases). The CDR3 runs to 12 residues. Germline assignment: CDR1 SNHLY and CDR2 FYNNEI. With 3 bases removed from V and 7 bases from J, the gap between germline ends came to 10 bases. For the CDR3, the DNA is TGTGCCAGCAGTGAGGGGCCGCGGGAGCAGTACTTC. Its protein product is CASSEGPREQYF. Filled out from reference TRBV2 and TRBJ2-7, the complete variable domain reads EPEVTQTPSHQVTQMGQEVILRCVPISNHLYFYWYRQILGQKVEFLVSFYNNEISEKSEIFDDQFSVERPDGSNFTLKIRSTKLEDSAMYFCASSEGPREQYFGPGTRLTVT.

The rearrangement links TRBV30 to TRBJ1-1, with D unresolved. Trimming pared 0 bases from V and 0 bases from J, leaving 8 bases between. Looked up from germline, CDR1 is GTSNPN and CDR2 is SVGIG (reference sequence). This CDR3 comprises 14 residues. The CDR3 region is CAWSVSSLNTEAFF. The CDR3, as DNA: TGTGCCTGGAGTGTGAGTAGTTTGAACACTGAAGCTTTCTTT.

The chain uses TRBV28 and TRBJ1-2; possible D gene TRBD1, 5 bases. CDR3 length equals 15 residues. The V gene's germline CDR1 is MDHEN and CDR2 SYDVKM. The germline V and J ends were trimmed by 5 bases and 4 bases, with 17 bases remaining between them. The CDR3 region has the DNA TGTGCCAGCAGTCCTACATCACAGGATGGCTATGGCTACACCTTC. This translates into CASSPTSQDGYGYTF.

The V call is TRBV11-3, the J call TRBJ2-1, with D perhaps matching TRBD2 (5 bases). Germline V gene sequence: CDR1 SGHNT, CDR2 YENEEA. CDR3 length: 16 amino acids. Trimming removed 7 bases from V and 3 bases from J, with 19 bases in between. CDR3 amino acids: CASIPRRTGNYNEQFF. CDR3 DNA: TGTGCCAGCATCCCGCGAAGGACTGGGAACTACAATGAGCAGTTCTTC.

V is TRBV6-6 and J is TRBJ1-5; 11 positions match TRBD1. The CDR3 is 16 residues long. Germline CDR1 reads MNHNY; CDR2 reads SVGAGI (reference sequence). The junction had 7 bases not matched to a gene; V was cut back by 5 bases and J by 4 bases. DNA for the CDR3: TGTGCCAGCAGTGGCCCCGGGACAGGGGGTAATCAGCCCCAGCATTTT. Protein sequence: CASSGPGTGGNQPQHF.

CDR3: CATSDSDYRARGDTQYF. The CDR3 DNA reads as TGTGCCACCAGTGACTCCGATTACCGGGCCCGGGGAGATACGCAGTATTTT. This chain joins TRBV24-1 and TRBJ2-3, with D possibly matching TRBD2 (5 bases). V lost 4 bases and J lost 5, with 21 bases in between. Germline V gene sequence: CDR1 KGHDR, CDR2 SFDVKD. There are 17 residues in the CDR3.